This T cell receptor beta chain originates from a study of Graves' ophthalmopathy and Graves' hyperthyroidism. Beta-chain TCR CDR3 regions were amplified from RNA transcripts. First-round RT-PCR with HTBI primers preceded a second-round multiplex PCR. TCRdb processed the multiplex PCR reads anew with MiXCR; each CDR3 protein has one entry. The sample yields over 650,000 distinct CDR3 sequences, about 38% seen once. V was clipped by 2 bases and J by 0 bases, with 14 bases between them. The CDR3 extends over 16 amino acids. CDR1 and CDR2 from the germline V gene are KGHSH and LQKENI. The chain has TRBV18 and TRBJ2-7; TRBD1 is a possible D gene (6 bases). The sequence was collected from an adult man with Graves' ophthalmopathy. Sequencing was carried out using peripheral blood. The CDR3, as DNA: TGTGCCAGCTCACCAAGTTTGAGGGGGAGCTCCTACGAGCAGTACTTC. Translating gives CASSPSLRGSSYEQYF.